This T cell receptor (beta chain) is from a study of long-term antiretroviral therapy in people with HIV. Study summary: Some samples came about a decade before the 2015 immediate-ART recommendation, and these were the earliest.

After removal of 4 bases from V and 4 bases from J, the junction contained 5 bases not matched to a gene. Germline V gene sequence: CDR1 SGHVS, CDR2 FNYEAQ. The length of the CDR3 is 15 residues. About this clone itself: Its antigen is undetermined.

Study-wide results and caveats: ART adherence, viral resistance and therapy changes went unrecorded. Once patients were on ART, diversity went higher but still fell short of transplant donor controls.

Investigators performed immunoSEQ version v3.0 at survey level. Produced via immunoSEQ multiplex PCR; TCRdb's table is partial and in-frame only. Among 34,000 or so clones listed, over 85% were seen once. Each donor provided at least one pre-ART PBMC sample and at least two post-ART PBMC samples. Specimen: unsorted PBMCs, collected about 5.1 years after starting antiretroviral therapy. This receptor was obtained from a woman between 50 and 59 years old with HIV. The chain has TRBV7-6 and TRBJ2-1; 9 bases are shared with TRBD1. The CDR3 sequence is CASSSGTGRYNEQFF. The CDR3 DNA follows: TGTGCCAGCAGCTCCGGGACAGGGAGATACAATGAGCAGTTCTTC.